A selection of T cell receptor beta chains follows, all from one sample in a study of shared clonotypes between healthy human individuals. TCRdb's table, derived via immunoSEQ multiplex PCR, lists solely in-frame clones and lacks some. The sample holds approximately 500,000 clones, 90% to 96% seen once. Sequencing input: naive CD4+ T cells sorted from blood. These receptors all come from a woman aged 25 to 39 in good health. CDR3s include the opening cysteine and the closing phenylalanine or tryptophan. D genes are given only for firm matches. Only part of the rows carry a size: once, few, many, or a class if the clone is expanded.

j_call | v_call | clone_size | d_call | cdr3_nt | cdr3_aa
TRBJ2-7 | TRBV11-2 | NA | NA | TGTGCCAGCAGCTTAGGGGGAGTTAGTTCCTACGAGCAGTACTTC | CASSLGGVSSYEQYF
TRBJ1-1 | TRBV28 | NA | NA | TGTGCCAGCAGTTTAAAACTCAAGAACACTGAAGCTTTCTTT | CASSLKLKNTEAFF
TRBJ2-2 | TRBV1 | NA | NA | TGCACCAGCAGCCAAGCGTCGGCCTGTTATAGGGACACCGGGGAGCTGTTTTTT | CTSSQASACYRDTGELFF
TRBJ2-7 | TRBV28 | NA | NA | TGTGCCAGCAGCCTTAGATACGAGCAGTACTTC | CASSLRYEQYF
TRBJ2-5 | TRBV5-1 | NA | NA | TGCGCCAGCAGCACCGGGGCAGAGACCCAGTACTTC | CASSTGAETQYF
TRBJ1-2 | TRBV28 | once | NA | TGTGCCAGCAGTTTGGGTTGGAATGGCTACACCTTC | CASSLGWNGYTF
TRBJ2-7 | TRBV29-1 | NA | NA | TGCAGCGTTACTCGGACGGAAGAGCAGTACTTC | CSVTRTEEQYF
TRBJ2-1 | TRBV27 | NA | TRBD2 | TGTGCCAGCAGTTTACACGGGACTAGTTTACAGTACAATGAGCAGTTCTTC | CASSLHGTSLQYNEQFF
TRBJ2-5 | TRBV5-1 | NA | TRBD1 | TGCGCCAGCAGCCTCACAGGGGGGACTCGGGAGACCCAGTACTTC | CASSLTGGTRETQYF
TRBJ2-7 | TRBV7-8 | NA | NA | TGTGCCAGCAGCCTGTCTAGCGTCGGTCTGGGGGAGCAGTACTTC | CASSLSSVGLGEQYF
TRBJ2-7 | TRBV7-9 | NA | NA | TGTGCCAGCAGCCCCCGTGAGACCTACGAGCAGTACTTC | CASSPRETYEQYF
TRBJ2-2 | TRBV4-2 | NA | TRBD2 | TGTGCCAGCAGCCAATTCTCAGCGGGAGATGTGACCGGGGAGCTGTTTTTT | CASSQFSAGDVTGELFF
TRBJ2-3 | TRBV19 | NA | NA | TGTGCCAGTCGGGATTCGGAGCCAGATACGCAGTATTTT | CASRDSEPDTQYF
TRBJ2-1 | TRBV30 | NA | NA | TGTGCCTGGAGGGAGTACACCTACAATGAGCAGTTCTTC | CAWREYTYNEQFF
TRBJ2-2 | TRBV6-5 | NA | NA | TGTGCCAGCACGCAAGGGCCGGACACCGGGGAGCTGTTTTTT | CASTQGPDTGELFF
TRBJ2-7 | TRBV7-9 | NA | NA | TGTGCCAGCAGCTTAGAGGGTCGGCGGTCCTACGAGCAGTACTTC | CASSLEGRRSYEQYF
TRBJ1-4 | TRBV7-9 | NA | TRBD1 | TGTGCCAGCAGCCGTGGACAGGGGGCCTGGGAAAAACTGTTTTTT | CASSRGQGAWEKLFF
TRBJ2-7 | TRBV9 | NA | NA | TGTGCCAGCAGCGTGGACCAAGCGAGCCACTACGAGCAGTACTTC | CASSVDQASHYEQYF
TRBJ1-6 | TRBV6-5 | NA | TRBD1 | TGTGCCAGCAGTTGGGGACAGGGCAATTCACCCCTCCACTTT | CASSWGQGNSPLHF
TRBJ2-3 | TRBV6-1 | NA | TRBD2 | TGTGCCAGCAGCACTAGCGAGGGGACAGATACGCAGTATTTT | CASSTSEGTDTQYF
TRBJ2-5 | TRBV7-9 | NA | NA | TGTGCCAGCAGCTTTTCGCAGGCAGCTGAGACCCAGTACTTC | CASSFSQAAETQYF
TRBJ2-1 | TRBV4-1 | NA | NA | TGCGCCAGCAGCCAAGAGAAGCTGCTCGGCTACAATGAGCAGTTCTTC | CASSQEKLLGYNEQFF
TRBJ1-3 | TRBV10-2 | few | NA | TGCGCCAGCACCCTACACACCATATATTTT | CASTLHTIYF
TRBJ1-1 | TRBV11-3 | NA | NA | TGTGCCAGCTCATGGACGGACAACACTGAAGCTTTCTTT | CASSWTDNTEAFF
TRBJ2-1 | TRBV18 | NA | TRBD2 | TGTGCCAGCTCACCACAGACGGGAGGGAGTGGGTATGAGCAGTTCTTC | CASSPQTGGSGYEQFF
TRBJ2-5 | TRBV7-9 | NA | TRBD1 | TGTGCCAGCAGCTTTACAGGGGCCTTTGGGCAGTACTTC | CASSFTGAFGQYF
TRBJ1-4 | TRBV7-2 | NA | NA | TGTGCCAGCAGCTTACGAGGGAGAGGTAGGAGGGAGGAAAAACTGTTTTTT | CASSLRGRGRREEKLFF
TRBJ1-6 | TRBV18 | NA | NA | TGTGCCAGCTCACCCGATGAGGTTAGGAATTCACCCCTCCACTTT | CASSPDEVRNSPLHF
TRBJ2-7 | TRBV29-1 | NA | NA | TGCAGCGTTGTTGGATCCTACGAGCAGTACTTC | CSVVGSYEQYF
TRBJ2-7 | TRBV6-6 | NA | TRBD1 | TGTGCCAGCAGTTACTCGTACAGGGGTCAGGACGAGCAGTACTTC | CASSYSYRGQDEQYF
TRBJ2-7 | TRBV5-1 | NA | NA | TGCGCCAGCAGCTTGGCCGACAGGGAGGTCGACGAGCAGTACTTC | CASSLADREVDEQYF
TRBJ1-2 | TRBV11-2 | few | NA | TGTGCCAGCAGCTTAGGGTCTACTAACTATGGCTACACCTTC | CASSLGSTNYGYTF
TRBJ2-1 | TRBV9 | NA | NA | TGTGCCAGCAGCCAGGGGTTTGAGCAGTTCTTC | CASSQGFEQFF
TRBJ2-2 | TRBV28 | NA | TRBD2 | TGTGCCAGCAGTCCCCGTTTGGGACTAGGGCTTCCCGGGGAGCTGTTTTTT | CASSPRLGLGLPGELFF
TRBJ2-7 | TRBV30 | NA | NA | TGTGCCTGGAGTAGTATAAGGGACCTAGACTACGAGCAGTACTTC | CAWSSIRDLDYEQYF
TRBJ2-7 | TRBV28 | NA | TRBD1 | TGTGCCAGCAGTTTCTCTGGGACAGGGGTCTACGAGCAGTACTTC | CASSFSGTGVYEQYF
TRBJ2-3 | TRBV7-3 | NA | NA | TGTGCCAGCAGCTCAGGGACGACAGATACGCAGTATTTT | CASSSGTTDTQYF
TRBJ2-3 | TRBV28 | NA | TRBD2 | TGTGCCAGCGGTTCAACCCGTATGACTAGCGGGAGCACAGATACGCAGTATTTT | CASGSTRMTSGSTDTQYF
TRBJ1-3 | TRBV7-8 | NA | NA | TGTGCCAGCAGCTGGAACAGAGAAAACACCATATATTTT | CASSWNRENTIYF
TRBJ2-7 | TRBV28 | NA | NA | TGTGCCACCATCCGTAGGTGGCTCCGGGTTTACGAGCAGTACTTC | CATIRRWLRVYEQYF